These T cell receptor beta chains were read from a single sample in a study of CD8 T cells in Susac syndrome. MiXCR was run by TCRdb on the immunoSEQ multiplex PCR reads, yielding one entry per CDR3 protein. The sample includes roughly 200,000 distinct CDR3 sequences, 85% to 95% of them seen just once. The sequenced material came from CD8+ T cells from PBMCs. These receptors all come from a human donor with multiple sclerosis. CDR3s include the opening cysteine and the closing phenylalanine or tryptophan. The order of the fields is D gene, V gene, clone size, J gene, CDR3 DNA, CDR3 protein. A D gene is named only where the DNA matches it firmly. The size of a clone is reported for some rows only, either as once, few or many, or as a class for expanded clones.

>-|TRBV10-2|-|TRBJ2-3
TGCGCCATGATCGCGGGGGATACGCAGTATTTT
CAMIAGDTQYF
>-|TRBV13|-|TRBJ2-2
TGTGCCAGCAGCGGCCGGGACACGAACACCGGGGAGCTGTTTTTT
CASSGRDTNTGELFF
>-|TRBV29-1|-|TRBJ1-1
TGCAGCGCCCGCGGAGGGATTGAAGCTTTCTTT
CSARGGIEAFF
>TRBD2|TRBV7-3|once|TRBJ2-1
TGTGCCAGCAGCCCGGCAGCGGGGAGATACAATGAGCAGTTCTTC
CASSPAAGRYNEQFF
>-|TRBV6-4|-|TRBJ2-5
TGTGCCAGACCCCACAGGGTGGGGCAAGAGACCCAGTACTTC
CARPHRVGQETQYF
>-|TRBV25-1|-|TRBJ2-2
TGTGCCAGCAGTCCTACGCGGCTGAACACCGGGGAGCTGTTTTTT
CASSPTRLNTGELFF
>-|TRBV28|-|TRBJ2-3
TGTGCCAGCAGTTTAGGCAGACACAGCACAGATACGCAGTATTTT
CASSLGRHSTDTQYF
>TRBD2|TRBV24-1|-|TRBJ2-1
TGTGCCACCAGTGACTCGGGACTAGCGGGGCGGACGACCAATGAGCAGTTCTTC
CATSDSGLAGRTTNEQFF
>TRBD2|TRBV20-1|-|TRBJ2-1
TGCAGTGCTCCTGACCGGACTAGCGGGGGCTTTGAGCAGTTCTTC
CSAPDRTSGGFEQFF
>-|TRBV2|-|TRBJ2-5
TGTGCCAGCGATTCAGAGCGGTCCCAAGAGACCCAGTACTTC
CASDSERSQETQYF
>-|TRBV29-1|-|TRBJ1-2
TGCAGCGCAGGGGATGGCTACACCTTC
CSAGDGYTF
>-|TRBV15|-|TRBJ1-1
TGTGCCACCAGCAGAGCGGGGGTACAGGTAAGCACTGAAGCTTTCTTT
CATSRAGVQVSTEAFF
>TRBD2|TRBV19|-|TRBJ2-1
TGTGCCAGTAGTTCTAGCGGGAGTCCCTACAATGAGCAGTTCTTC
CASSSSGSPYNEQFF
>-|TRBV1|-|TRBJ1-5
TGCACCAGCAGCCCCCGGAATGGGCTTAGCAATCAGCCCCAGCATTTT
CTSSPRNGLSNQPQHF
>-|TRBV6-4|-|TRBJ1-2
TGTGCCAGCAGTGTGTGGCCTTTAGCTTGGGGCTACACCTTC
CASSVWPLAWGYTF
>TRBD1|TRBV30|-|TRBJ1-2
TGTGCCTGGAGTGTGCAGGGGGCCTCTGGCTACACCTTC
CAWSVQGASGYTF
>-|TRBV29-1|-|TRBJ1-2
TGCAGCGTTGAACCGATTTCTGGCTACACCTTC
CSVEPISGYTF
>-|TRBV4-1|-|TRBJ1-1
TGCGCCAGCAGCCACGCAGGCACTGAAGCTTTCTTT
CASSHAGTEAFF
>-|TRBV7-9|-|TRBJ2-6
TGTGCCAGCAGCTTCCCCCGGGACAATGGCTACGTCCTGACTTTC
CASSFPRDNGYVLTF
>-|TRBV4-1|-|TRBJ2-5
TGCGCCAGCAGCCAAGGTGAGGGAGTCGGCGAGACCCAGTACTTC
CASSQGEGVGETQYF
>TRBD2|TRBV2|-|TRBJ2-7
TGTGCCAGCAGTGAGGATAGCGGGGGCGCGGAGCAGTACTTC
CASSEDSGGAEQYF
>-|TRBV12-3/TRBV12-4|-|TRBJ2-5
TGTGCCAGTGGACAAGGCTGGGAGACCCAGTACTTC
CASGQGWETQYF
>-|TRBV19|-|TRBJ1-2
TGTGCCAGTAGTATAAAGGAGAACTATGGCTACACCTTC
CASSIKENYGYTF
>-|TRBV6-1|-|TRBJ2-1
TGTGCCAGCAGCCTGACATTTGAGCAGTTCTTC
CASSLTFEQFF
>-|TRBV20-1|-|TRBJ1-2
TGCAGTGCTAGAGATCTTGGGGGCTTAGCTAACTATGGCTACACCTTC
CSARDLGGLANYGYTF
>TRBD1|TRBV7-9|-|TRBJ2-2
TGTGCCTGCCGGGACAGGGACGGCGGGGAGCTGTTTTTT
CACRDRDGGELFF
>TRBD2|TRBV5-1|-|TRBJ2-7
TGCGCCAGCAGCACCACGGGACTAGGTGGCTACGAGCAGTACTTC
CASSTTGLGGYEQYF
>-|TRBV6-2/TRBV6-3|-|TRBJ2-7
TGTGCCGCAGGCGTCTACGAGCAGTACTTC
CAAGVYEQYF
>TRBD1|TRBV29-1|-|TRBJ1-1
TGCAGCGTTGTTGACAGGGGGAGTGGTGAAGCTTTCTTT
CSVVDRGSGEAFF
>-|TRBV5-1|-|TRBJ2-7
TGCGCCAGCAGCTTGGGGGAATTCTACGAGCAGTACTTC
CASSLGEFYEQYF
>-|TRBV12-3/TRBV12-4|once|TRBJ1-2
TGTGCCAGCAGTTTCGGGGGGGCCTATGGCTACACCTTC
CASSFGGAYGYTF
>-|TRBV7-9|-|TRBJ2-7
TGTGCCAGCAGCCCGCGGGTTGATGAGCAGTACTTC
CASSPRVDEQYF
>-|TRBV4-1|-|TRBJ2-7
TGCGCCAGCAGCCAAGATGGACCCCTGGGGGAGCAGTACTTC
CASSQDGPLGEQYF
>-|TRBV16|-|TRBJ2-1
TGTGCCAGCAGCCAAGATGGAGCCATAGAGCAGTTCTTC
CASSQDGAIEQFF
>TRBD2|TRBV27|-|TRBJ2-7
TGTGCCAGCGTCGGGGGGGGGTGGAACGAGCAGTACTTC
CASVGGGWNEQYF